Listed below are T cell receptor beta chains from one sample, sequenced in a study of human T cells and chemical hapten exposure. Each CDR3 protein gets one entry after TCRdb re-called the RACE reads with MiXCR. The data contain around 75,000 distinct CDR3 sequences, approximately 10% of them singletons. Sequenced material: whole blood, taken in connection with sensitization to the hapten diphenylcyclopropenone (DPC). These receptors were collected from an older woman with alopecia areata. Some clones in this sample may be carry-over from other donors' samples. The CDR3 runs from the conserved cysteine through the conserved F or W. Fields, in order: clone size, J gene, V gene, D gene, CDR3 protein, CDR3 DNA. The D gene is left open where the match is weak. Clone size, where shown, is once, few, many, or a class for clones that have expanded.

abundance: few
j_gene: TRBJ2-2
v_gene: TRBV7-2
d_gene: TRBD2
CDR3aa: CASNRGLAGAGELFF
CDR3nt: TGTGCCAGCAACAGAGGGCTAGCGGGAGCCGGGGAGCTGTTTTTT

abundance: NA
j_gene: TRBJ2-1
v_gene: TRBV7-9
d_gene: NA
CDR3aa: CASSPGLNEQFF
CDR3nt: TGTGCCAGCAGCCCCGGCCTGAATGAGCAGTTCTTC

abundance: few
j_gene: TRBJ2-7
v_gene: TRBV5-4
d_gene: NA
CDR3aa: CASTGDGVYEQYF
CDR3nt: TGTGCCAGCACCGGGGACGGAGTCTACGAGCAGTACTTC

abundance: many
j_gene: TRBJ1-2
v_gene: TRBV29-1
d_gene: NA
CDR3aa: CSVVVVGRNGYTF
CDR3nt: TGCAGCGTTGTCGTTGTGGGACGAAATGGCTACACCTTC

abundance: NA
j_gene: TRBJ1-1
v_gene: TRBV28
d_gene: TRBD1
CDR3aa: CASSDRVTEAFF
CDR3nt: TGTGCCAGCAGTGACAGGGTCACTGAAGCTTTCTTT

abundance: few
j_gene: TRBJ2-2
v_gene: TRBV7-2
d_gene: TRBD2
CDR3aa: CASSFEAGTGELFF
CDR3nt: TGTGCCAGCAGCTTTGAAGCGGGGACCGGGGAGCTGTTTTTT

abundance: NA
j_gene: TRBJ2-5
v_gene: TRBV5-8
d_gene: TRBD2
CDR3aa: CASAPGAGGKETQYF
CDR3nt: TGTGCCAGCGCCCCGGGAGCGGGGGGGAAAGAGACCCAGTACTTC

abundance: many
j_gene: TRBJ2-3
v_gene: TRBV5-1
d_gene: TRBD1
CDR3aa: CASSPGTGVTDTQYF
CDR3nt: TGCGCCAGCAGCCCCGGGACAGGAGTGACAGATACGCAGTATTTT

abundance: NA
j_gene: TRBJ1-2
v_gene: TRBV18
d_gene: NA
CDR3aa: CASSPQNGGNGGYTF
CDR3nt: TGTGCCAGCTCACCTCAGAACGGGGGGAACGGAGGCTACACCTTC

abundance: many
j_gene: TRBJ2-7
v_gene: TRBV4-2
d_gene: TRBD2
CDR3aa: CASSQNAGTSGGPSYEQYF
CDR3nt: TGTGCCAGCAGCCAAAATGCCGGGACTAGCGGGGGGCCCTCCTACGAGCAGTACTTC

abundance: once
j_gene: TRBJ1-6
v_gene: TRBV11-2
d_gene: NA
CDR3aa: CASSLVSRGNSPLHF
CDR3nt: TGTGCCAGCAGCTTGGTTAGCAGGGGAAATTCACCCCTCCACTTT

abundance: many
j_gene: TRBJ1-2
v_gene: TRBV3-1
d_gene: TRBD1
CDR3aa: CASSQDRGTYGYTF
CDR3nt: TGTGCCAGCAGCCAGGACAGGGGAACCTATGGCTACACCTTC

abundance: few
j_gene: TRBJ1-2
v_gene: TRBV10-2
d_gene: TRBD1
CDR3aa: CASEGQGSGYTF
CDR3nt: TGCGCCAGCGAGGGACAGGGGAGTGGCTACACCTTC

abundance: NA
j_gene: TRBJ1-2
v_gene: TRBV18
d_gene: NA
CDR3aa: CASSPQDNYGYTF
CDR3nt: TGTGCCAGCTCTCCACAGGACAACTATGGCTACACCTTC

abundance: NA
j_gene: TRBJ2-7
v_gene: TRBV18
d_gene: NA
CDR3aa: CASSPPKTGNYEQYF
CDR3nt: TGTGCCAGCTCACCACCAAAGACAGGAAACTACGAGCAGTACTTC

abundance: NA
j_gene: TRBJ2-5
v_gene: TRBV29-1
d_gene: TRBD2
CDR3aa: CSVEGSAGGETQYF
CDR3nt: TGCAGCGTTGAAGGGTCGGCGGGGGGAGAGACCCAGTACTTC

abundance: NA
j_gene: TRBJ2-7
v_gene: TRBV20-1
d_gene: NA
CDR3aa: CSGIRKEQYF
CDR3nt: TGCAGCGGCATCCGGAAAGAGCAGTACTTC

abundance: many
j_gene: TRBJ2-1
v_gene: TRBV24-1
d_gene: TRBD1
CDR3aa: CATSDSRGQSFSWGYNEQFF
CDR3nt: TGTGCCACCAGTGATTCTAGGGGACAGAGTTTCTCCTGGGGGTACAATGAGCAGTTCTTC

abundance: few
j_gene: TRBJ2-3
v_gene: TRBV21-1
d_gene: NA
CDR3aa: CASKFGTHLVKDTQYF
CDR3nt: TGTGCCAGCAAATTTGGGACCCACCTGGTTAAGGATACGCAGTATTTT

abundance: few
j_gene: TRBJ1-2
v_gene: TRBV11-1
d_gene: TRBD1
CDR3aa: CASSHGTAYGYTF
CDR3nt: TGTGCCAGCAGCCACGGGACAGCGTATGGCTACACCTTC

abundance: many
j_gene: TRBJ1-6
v_gene: TRBV11-2
d_gene: NA
CDR3aa: CASSLDLGSPLHF
CDR3nt: TGTGCCAGCAGCTTAGATCTGGGTTCACCCCTCCACTTT

abundance: NA
j_gene: TRBJ2-3
v_gene: TRBV5-1
d_gene: TRBD2
CDR3aa: CASSPSREGDTQYF
CDR3nt: TGCGCCAGCAGCCCCTCTAGGGAGGGTGATACGCAGTATTTT

abundance: NA
j_gene: TRBJ2-7
v_gene: TRBV3-1
d_gene: TRBD2
CDR3aa: CASSQDSSGGYEQYF
CDR3nt: TGTGCCAGCAGCCAAGATTCTAGCGGGGGATACGAGCAGTACTTC

abundance: few
j_gene: TRBJ2-3
v_gene: TRBV7-7
d_gene: NA
CDR3aa: CASSATSGTTDTQYF
CDR3nt: TGTGCTAGCAGCGCGACCTCCGGGACCACAGATACGCAGTATTTT

abundance: NA
j_gene: TRBJ2-5
v_gene: TRBV5-1
d_gene: TRBD2
CDR3aa: CASSPGLAGNQETQYF
CDR3nt: TGCGCCAGCAGCCCAGGACTAGCTGGGAACCAAGAGACCCAGTACTTC

abundance: few
j_gene: TRBJ1-5
v_gene: TRBV12-3/TRBV12-4
d_gene: NA
CDR3aa: CASSLGRSNQPQHF
CDR3nt: TGTGCCAGCAGTTTGGGACGGAGCAATCAGCCCCAGCATTTT

abundance: many
j_gene: TRBJ2-1
v_gene: TRBV20-1
d_gene: NA
CDR3aa: CSARAGVGAYNEQFF
CDR3nt: TGCAGTGCTAGAGCAGGGGTAGGGGCCTACAATGAGCAGTTCTTC

abundance: NA
j_gene: TRBJ1-5
v_gene: TRBV5-1
d_gene: TRBD1
CDR3aa: CATSLTGDNQPQHF
CDR3nt: TGCGCCACCAGCCTCACAGGGGACAATCAGCCCCAGCATTTT

abundance: many
j_gene: TRBJ1-2
v_gene: TRBV29-1
d_gene: TRBD1
CDR3aa: CSVGTGAKANYGYTF
CDR3nt: TGCAGCGTTGGGACAGGTGCTAAGGCTAACTATGGCTACACCTTC

abundance: many
j_gene: TRBJ2-2
v_gene: TRBV6-2/TRBV6-3
d_gene: NA
CDR3aa: CASTSLGGELFF
CDR3nt: TGTGCCAGCACCTCGTTAGGCGGGGAGCTGTTTTTT

abundance: many
j_gene: TRBJ1-1
v_gene: TRBV20-1
d_gene: NA
CDR3aa: CSAKGEDTEAFF
CDR3nt: TGCAGTGCTAAGGGGGAGGACACTGAAGCTTTCTTT

abundance: few
j_gene: TRBJ2-7
v_gene: TRBV10-2
d_gene: NA
CDR3aa: CASSREPWEQYF
CDR3nt: TGCGCCAGCAGTCGGGAGCCGTGGGAGCAGTACTTC

abundance: NA
j_gene: TRBJ1-4
v_gene: TRBV6-6
d_gene: NA
CDR3aa: CASRSEQAVLFF
CDR3nt: TGTGCCAGCAGATCAGAACAGGCAGTCCTGTTTTTT

abundance: NA
j_gene: TRBJ2-3
v_gene: TRBV3-1
d_gene: NA
CDR3aa: CASSAPHGYGDTQYF
CDR3nt: TGTGCCAGCAGCGCCCCCCATGGTTATGGTGATACGCAGTATTTT

abundance: many
j_gene: TRBJ1-1
v_gene: TRBV5-4
d_gene: NA
CDR3aa: CASSLEAMNTEAFF
CDR3nt: TGTGCCAGCAGCTTGGAGGCAATGAACACTGAAGCTTTCTTT

abundance: many
j_gene: TRBJ1-4
v_gene: TRBV30
d_gene: TRBD1
CDR3aa: CAAYRGSDEKLFF
CDR3nt: TGTGCCGCCTACAGGGGGTCGGATGAAAAACTGTTTTTT

abundance: NA
j_gene: TRBJ1-1
v_gene: TRBV7-3
d_gene: NA
CDR3aa: CASSLISGVLTEAFF
CDR3nt: TGTGCCAGCAGCTTAATATCGGGGGTTCTCACTGAAGCTTTCTTT

abundance: many
j_gene: TRBJ2-7
v_gene: TRBV27
d_gene: NA
CDR3aa: CASSAGVLSYEQYF
CDR3nt: TGTGCCAGCAGTGCAGGGGTGTTAAGCTACGAGCAGTACTTC

abundance: many
j_gene: TRBJ1-2
v_gene: TRBV20-1
d_gene: NA
CDR3aa: CSARPQGENYGYTF
CDR3nt: TGCAGTGCTAGACCACAGGGCGAAAACTATGGCTACACCTTC

abundance: many
j_gene: TRBJ2-5
v_gene: TRBV7-9
d_gene: TRBD2
CDR3aa: CATAGVAGGQETQYF
CDR3nt: TGTGCCACCGCCGGGGTAGCGGGGGGCCAAGAGACCCAGTACTTC

abundance: few
j_gene: TRBJ2-2
v_gene: TRBV7-9
d_gene: TRBD1
CDR3aa: CASTGQLPGELFF
CDR3nt: TGTGCCAGCACGGGACAGTTACCCGGGGAGCTGTTTTTT

abundance: few
j_gene: TRBJ2-5
v_gene: TRBV20-1
d_gene: NA
CDR3aa: CSASNVVQETQYF
CDR3nt: TGCAGTGCTAGCAATGTCGTCCAAGAGACCCAGTACTTC